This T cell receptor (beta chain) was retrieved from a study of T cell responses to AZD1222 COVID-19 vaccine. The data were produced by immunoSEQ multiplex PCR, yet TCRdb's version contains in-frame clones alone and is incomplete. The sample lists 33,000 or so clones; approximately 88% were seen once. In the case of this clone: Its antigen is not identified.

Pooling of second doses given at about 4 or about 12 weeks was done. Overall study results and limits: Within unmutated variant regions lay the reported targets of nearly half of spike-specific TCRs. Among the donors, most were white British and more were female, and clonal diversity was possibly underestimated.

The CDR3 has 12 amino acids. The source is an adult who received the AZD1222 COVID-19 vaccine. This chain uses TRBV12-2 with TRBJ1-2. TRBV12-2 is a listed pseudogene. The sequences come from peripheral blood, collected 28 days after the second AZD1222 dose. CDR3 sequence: CASRRINYGYTF. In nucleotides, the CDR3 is TGTGCAAGTCGCAGAATCAACTATGGCTACACCTTC.